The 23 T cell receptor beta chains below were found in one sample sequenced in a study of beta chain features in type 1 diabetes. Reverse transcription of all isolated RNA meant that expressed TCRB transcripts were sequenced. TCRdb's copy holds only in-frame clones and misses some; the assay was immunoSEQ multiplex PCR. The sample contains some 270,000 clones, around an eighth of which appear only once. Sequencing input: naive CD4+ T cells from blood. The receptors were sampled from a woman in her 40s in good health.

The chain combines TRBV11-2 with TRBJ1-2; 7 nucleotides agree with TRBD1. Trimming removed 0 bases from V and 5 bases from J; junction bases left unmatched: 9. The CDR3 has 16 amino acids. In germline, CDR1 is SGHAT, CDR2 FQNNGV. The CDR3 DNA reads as TGTGCCAGCAGCTTAGAACAGGGGAGAGGCTCATATGGCTACACCTTC. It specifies CASSLEQGRGSYGYTF.

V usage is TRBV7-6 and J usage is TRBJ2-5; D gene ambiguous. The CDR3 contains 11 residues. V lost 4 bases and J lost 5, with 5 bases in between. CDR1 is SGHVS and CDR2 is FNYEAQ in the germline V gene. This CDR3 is CASSSGETQYF. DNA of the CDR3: TGTGCCAGCAGCTCCGGTGAGACCCAGTACTTC.

In DNA form, the CDR3 reads TGTGCCAGCAGCTTAGTTAGCAGTACGCGGGAGACCCAGTACTTC. It specifies CASSLVSSTRETQYF. V gene TRBV7-2 combines with J gene TRBJ2-5; D remains unclear. V was clipped by 1 base and J by 5 bases, with 14 bases between them. CDR1 is SGHTA and CDR2 is FQGNSA in the germline V gene. The CDR3 is 15 residues long.

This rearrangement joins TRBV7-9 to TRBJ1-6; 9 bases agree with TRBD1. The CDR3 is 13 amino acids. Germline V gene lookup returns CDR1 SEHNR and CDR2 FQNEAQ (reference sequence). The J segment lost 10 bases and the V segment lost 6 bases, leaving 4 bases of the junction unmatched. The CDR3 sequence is CASSLDRGSPLHF. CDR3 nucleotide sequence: TGTGCCAGCAGTTTGGACAGGGGCTCACCCCTCCACTTT. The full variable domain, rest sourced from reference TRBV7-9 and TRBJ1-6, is DTGVSQNPRHKITKRGQNVTFRCDPISEHNRLYWYRQTLGQGPEFLTYFQNEAQLEKSRLLSDRFSAERPKGSFSTLEIQRTEQGDSAMYLCASSLDRGSPLHFGNGTRLTVT.

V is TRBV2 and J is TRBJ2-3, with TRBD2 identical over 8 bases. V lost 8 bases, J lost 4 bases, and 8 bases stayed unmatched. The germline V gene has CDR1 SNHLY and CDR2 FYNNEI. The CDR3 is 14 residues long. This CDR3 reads CASRAGAGADTQYF. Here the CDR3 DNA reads TGTGCCAGCCGAGCGGGGGCCGGGGCAGATACGCAGTATTTT. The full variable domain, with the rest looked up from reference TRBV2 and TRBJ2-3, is EPEVTQTPSHQVTQMGQEVILRCVPISNHLYFYWYRQILGQKVEFLVSFYNNEISEKSEIFDDQFSVERPDGSNFTLKIRSTKLEDSAMYFCASRAGAGADTQYFGPGTRLTVL.

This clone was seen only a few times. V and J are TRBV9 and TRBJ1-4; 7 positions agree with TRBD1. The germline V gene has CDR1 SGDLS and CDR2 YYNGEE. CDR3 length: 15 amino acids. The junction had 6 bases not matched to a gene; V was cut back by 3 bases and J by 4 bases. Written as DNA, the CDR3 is TGTGCCAGCAGCGCCTACAGGGGAGGTAATGAAAAACTGTTTTTT. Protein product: CASSAYRGGNEKLFF. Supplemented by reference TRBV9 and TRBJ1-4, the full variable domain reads DSGVTQTPKHLITATGQRVTLRCSPRSGDLSVYWYQQSLDQGLQFLIQYYNGEERAKGNILERFSAQQFPDLHSELNLSSLELGDSALYFCASSAYRGGNEKLFFGSGTQLSVL.

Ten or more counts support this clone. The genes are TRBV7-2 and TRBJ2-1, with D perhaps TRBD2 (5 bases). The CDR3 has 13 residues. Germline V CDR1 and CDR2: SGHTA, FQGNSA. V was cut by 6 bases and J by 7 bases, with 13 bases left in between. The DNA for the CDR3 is TGTGCCAGCAGTCTAGAGAGGGAAAATGAGCAGTTCTTC. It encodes CASSLERENEQFF.

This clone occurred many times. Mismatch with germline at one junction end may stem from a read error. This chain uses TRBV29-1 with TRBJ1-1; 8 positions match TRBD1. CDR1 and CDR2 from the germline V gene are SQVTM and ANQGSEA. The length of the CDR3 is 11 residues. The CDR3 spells CSGSGGPLPTF. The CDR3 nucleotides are TGCAGCGGATCAGGGGGCCCACTCCCTACCTTT.

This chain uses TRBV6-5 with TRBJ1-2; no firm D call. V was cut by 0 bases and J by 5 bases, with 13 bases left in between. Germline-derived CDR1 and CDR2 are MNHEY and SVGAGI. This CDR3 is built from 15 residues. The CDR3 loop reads CASSYSRDARYGYTF. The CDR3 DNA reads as TGTGCCAGCAGTTACTCGAGAGATGCACGATATGGCTACACCTTC.

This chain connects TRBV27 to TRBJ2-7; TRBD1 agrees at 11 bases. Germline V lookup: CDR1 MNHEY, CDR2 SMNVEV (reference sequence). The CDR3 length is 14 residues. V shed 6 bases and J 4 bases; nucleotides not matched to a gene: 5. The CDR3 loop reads CASSLDRGLYEQYF. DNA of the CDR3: TGTGCCAGCAGCCTGGACAGGGGGCTGTACGAGCAGTACTTC.

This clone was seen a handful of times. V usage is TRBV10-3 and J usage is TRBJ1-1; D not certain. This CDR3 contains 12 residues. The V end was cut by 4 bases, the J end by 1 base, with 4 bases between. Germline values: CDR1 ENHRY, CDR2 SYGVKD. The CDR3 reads CAISGGNTEAFF. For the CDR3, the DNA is TGTGCCATCAGTGGAGGGAACACTGAAGCTTTCTTT.

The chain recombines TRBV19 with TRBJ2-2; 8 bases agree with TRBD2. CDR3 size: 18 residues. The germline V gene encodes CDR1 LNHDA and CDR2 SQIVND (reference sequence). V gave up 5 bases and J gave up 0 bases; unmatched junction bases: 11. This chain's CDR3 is CASSPSRLAFANTGELFF. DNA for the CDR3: TGTGCCAGTAGTCCTAGCCGACTAGCGTTCGCGAACACCGGGGAGCTGTTTTTT.

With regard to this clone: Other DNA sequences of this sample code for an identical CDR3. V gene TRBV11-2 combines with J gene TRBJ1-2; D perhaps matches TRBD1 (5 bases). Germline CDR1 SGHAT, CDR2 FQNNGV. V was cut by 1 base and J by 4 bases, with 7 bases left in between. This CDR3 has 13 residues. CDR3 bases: TGTGCCAGCAGCTTAGGGCAGGGCTATGGCTACACCTTC. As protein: CASSLGQGYGYTF.

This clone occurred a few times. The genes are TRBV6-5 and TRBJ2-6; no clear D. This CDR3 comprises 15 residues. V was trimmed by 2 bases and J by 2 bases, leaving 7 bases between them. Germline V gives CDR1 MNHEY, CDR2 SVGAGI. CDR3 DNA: TGTGCCAGCAGTTACCCATCAGCTGGGGCCAACGTCCTGACTTTC. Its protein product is CASSYPSAGANVLTF.

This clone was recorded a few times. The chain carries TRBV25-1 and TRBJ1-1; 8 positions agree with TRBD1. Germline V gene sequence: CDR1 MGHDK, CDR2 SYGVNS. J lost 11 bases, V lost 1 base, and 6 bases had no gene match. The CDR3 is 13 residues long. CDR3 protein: CASSEWVTGEAFF. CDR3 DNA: TGTGCCAGCAGTGAATGGGTGACAGGGGAGGCTTTCTTT.

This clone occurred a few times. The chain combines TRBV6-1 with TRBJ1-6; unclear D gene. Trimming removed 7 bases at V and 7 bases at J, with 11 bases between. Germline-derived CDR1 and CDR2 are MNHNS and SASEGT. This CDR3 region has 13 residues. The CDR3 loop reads CASIWTGNSPLHF. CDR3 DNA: TGTGCCAGCATATGGACGGGAAATTCACCCCTCCACTTT.

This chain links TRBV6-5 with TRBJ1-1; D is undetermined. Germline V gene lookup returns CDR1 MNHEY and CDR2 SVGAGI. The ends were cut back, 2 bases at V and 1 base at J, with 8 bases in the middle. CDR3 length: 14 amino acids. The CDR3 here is CASSYRRSNTEAFF. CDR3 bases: TGTGCCAGCAGTTACCGGAGATCGAACACTGAAGCTTTCTTT.

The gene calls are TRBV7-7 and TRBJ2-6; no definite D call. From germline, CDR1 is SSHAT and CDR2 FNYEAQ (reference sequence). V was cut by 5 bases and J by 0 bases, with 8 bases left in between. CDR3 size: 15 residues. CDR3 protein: CASSPLSSGANVLTF. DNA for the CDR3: TGTGCCAGCAGCCCCTTGTCCTCTGGGGCCAACGTCCTGACTTTC.

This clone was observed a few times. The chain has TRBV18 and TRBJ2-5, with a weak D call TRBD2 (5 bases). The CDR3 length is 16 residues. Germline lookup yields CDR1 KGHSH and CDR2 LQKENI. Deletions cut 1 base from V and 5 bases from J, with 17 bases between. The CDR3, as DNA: TGTGCCAGCTCACCACTTCTCTCCCAGCGGAGTGAGACCCAGTACTTC. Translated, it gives CASSPLLSQRSETQYF.

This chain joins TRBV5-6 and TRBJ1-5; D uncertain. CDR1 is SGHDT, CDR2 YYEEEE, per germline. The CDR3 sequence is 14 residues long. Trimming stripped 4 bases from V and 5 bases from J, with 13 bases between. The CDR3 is CASSQEGGYQPQHF. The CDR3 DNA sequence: TGTGCCAGCAGCCAGGAAGGCGGGTATCAGCCCCAGCATTTT.

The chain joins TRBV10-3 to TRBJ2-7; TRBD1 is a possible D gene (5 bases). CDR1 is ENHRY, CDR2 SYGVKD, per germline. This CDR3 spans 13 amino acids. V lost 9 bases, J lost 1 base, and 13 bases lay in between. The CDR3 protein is CAIRTQDSYEQYF. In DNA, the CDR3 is TGTGCCATTCGAACACAGGATTCCTACGAGCAGTACTTC.

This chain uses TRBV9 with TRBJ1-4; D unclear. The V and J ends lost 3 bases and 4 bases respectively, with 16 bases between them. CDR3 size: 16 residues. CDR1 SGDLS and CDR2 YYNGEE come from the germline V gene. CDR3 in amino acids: CASSAFGGLINEKLFF. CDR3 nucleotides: TGTGCCAGCAGCGCCTTTGGTGGGCTTATTAATGAAAAACTGTTTTTT.

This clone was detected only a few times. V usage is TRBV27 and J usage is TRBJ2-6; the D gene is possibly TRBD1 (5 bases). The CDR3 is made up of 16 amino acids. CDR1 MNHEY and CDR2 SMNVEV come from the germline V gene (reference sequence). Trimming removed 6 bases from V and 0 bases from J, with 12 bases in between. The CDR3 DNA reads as TGTGCCAGCAGAACCTCAGGGTTCTCTGGGGCCAACGTCCTGACTTTC. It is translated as CASRTSGFSGANVLTF.